This TCR beta chain derives from a study of blood T cell repertoires in COVID-19. Study context: The cDNA or gDNA used as material had been derived from T cells, B-cell-depleted T cells, or PBMCs.

In the original analysis: The assay estimated nucleated cells by amplifying reference gene primers. The assay was immunoSEQ multiplex PCR, and TCRdb's table has in-frame clones only and misses some. From that table come the V and J calls and clone size; the DNA was used to work out D and trimming. The table shows fewer than 200,000 clones, with approximately 90% occurring only once. The CDR3 runs to 15 residues. After removal of 2 bases from V and 8 bases from J, the junction contained 8 bases not matched to a gene. Germline V gene sequence: CDR1 MNHEY, CDR2 SVGAGI. This clone came up a few times. The source of this sequence is a young man who had recovered from COVID-19. Sequencing was carried out using peripheral blood. The J gene is TRBJ2-1, the V gene TRBV6-5; TRBD1 matches at 8 bases. As DNA, the CDR3 is TGTGCCAGCAGTTACGGGGCAGGGGGCGCGGATGAGCAGTTCTTC. This gives the protein CASSYGAGGADEQFF.